This TCR beta chain stems from a study of CD8 T cells in Susac syndrome (dated 2019 in TCRdb). Looking at the study overall: Of the Susac syndrome patients who were sequenced, fewer than ten were in clinical remission while roughly 6 had clinically active disease. Whether CD8+ T cell activation and differentiation in Susac syndrome was antigen driven was tested using repertoire sequencing. At blood withdrawal, Susac syndrome patients were either therapy-naive, taking corticosteroids (in some cases with IVIg as well), or taking IVIg alone. Clonality of the CD8+ T cell repertoire was compared between 11 to 12 healthy donors, about 14 Susac syndrome patients and around 16 multiple sclerosis patients.

The full study reports these points: Clonal expansion was seen in Susac syndrome CD8+ repertoires, peaking in CD8+ TEMRA cells and being greater in clinically active patients than in remitting ones. The study acknowledged that relatively few individuals were included in the TCR sequencing and HLA analysis. Fewer than 20 Susac-specific public clones were identified in the total CD8+ repertoire, and five or six Susac-specific public clones were identified in the CD8+ TEMRA repertoire.

RNA was extracted with the RNeasy kit and roughly 0.45 to 1 ug was reverse transcribed using random hexamers. The immunoSEQ multiplex PCR assay, which covers 54 Vbeta and 13 Jbeta segments, was used to amplify TCR beta CDR3 regions. Bias from PCR amplification was corrected by using a synthetic template baseline for primer optimization and for computational correction. In the authors' own workflow: Reads were annotated to V, D and J genes per IMGT and analyzed with immunoSEQ Analyzer, keeping only productive sequences. Clonality was calculated as one minus the Shannon entropy normalized by log2 of the number of productive unique sequences. Public and private clones were assessed among the 100 most prevalent clones of each patient and control. Clones were defined as Susac-specific if absent from the healthy and MS cohorts, from approximately 1,100 published viral clones and from other ImmuneACCESS disease sequences. TCRdb reanalyzed the raw reads on its own, using fastp at Q25 for trimming and MiXCR for clone calling, and kept in-frame beta chains. Rows merge per CDR3 protein into single entries with the most common DNA and genes. In this record, the V and J calls reflect TCRdb's handling and not the investigators' own analysis. The table for this sample lists 84,000 or so distinct CDR3 sequences; roughly 94% of them were counted only once. Clones ranked in the top ten supply approximately 0.49% of the sample.

V is cut back by 0 bases and J by 15 bases, with 5 bases in the junction unmatched. CDR3 length: 12 amino acids, cysteine to phenylalanine. This entry keeps only the CDR3 DNA: 36 bases, framed from base 1. CDR1 and CDR2 are read off the germline V gene as SGHDT and YYEEEE. Peripheral blood CD8+ and CD4+ T cells from healthy donors, Susac syndrome patients and multiple sclerosis patients were profiled using high-throughput TCR beta sequencing. The Susac syndrome patients fulfilled recently defined diagnostic criteria for either definite or probable disease. Bulk CD8+ and CD4+ T cells were purified by magnetic negative isolation, whereas CD8+ TEMRA cells were enriched by FACS. Blood was drawn into EDTA tubes, processed within 24 hours, and PBMCs were isolated by density gradient centrifugation. PBMCs destined for TCR sequencing were cryopreserved in liquid nitrogen and later thawed in a 37 °C water bath. The sorted or isolated CD4+, CD8+ and CD8+ TEMRA cells had a purity of 90% or higher.

As regards this clonotype: The specificity of this receptor is unknown. No much larger clone exists at a distance of one base, and base qualities are not known.

Input material: CD8+ T cells from PBMCs. The chain is assembled from TRBV5-6 and TRBJ2-3; 9 middle bases align to TRBD2. The TCR originated in a human donor with Susac syndrome. Here the CDR3 is given as CASSLGLAGLYF. The DNA sequence follows: TGTGCCAGCAGCTTGGGGCTAGCGGGATTATATTTT.